This TCR beta chain was recorded in a study of response to subunit inactivated influenza vaccine. This CDR3 has 15 amino acids. The germline V gene has CDR1 KGHSH and CDR2 LQKENI. Between the trimmed V and J ends, which lost 7 bases and 4 bases, there was a span of 19 bases. General observations from the study: The authors suggested that few new T cells are recruited per seasonal influenza vaccination.

TCRdb re-analysed the RT-PCR reads in MiXCR, keeping a single row per CDR3 protein. The sample has about 650,000 distinct CDR3 sequences, 14% seen once. This clonotype appeared many times. Its specificity is unknown. The chain links TRBV18 to TRBJ1-1; D is perhaps TRBD1 (5 bases). This sample comprised PBMCs from blood, obtained less than 15 days before vaccination. This clonotype was sampled from a man aged 50-60 years who received an inactivated influenza vaccine. CDR3 loop: CASFPSTGTLTEAFF. Here the CDR3 DNA reads TGTGCCAGCTTTCCGAGTACCGGGACGCTCACTGAAGCTTTCTTT.